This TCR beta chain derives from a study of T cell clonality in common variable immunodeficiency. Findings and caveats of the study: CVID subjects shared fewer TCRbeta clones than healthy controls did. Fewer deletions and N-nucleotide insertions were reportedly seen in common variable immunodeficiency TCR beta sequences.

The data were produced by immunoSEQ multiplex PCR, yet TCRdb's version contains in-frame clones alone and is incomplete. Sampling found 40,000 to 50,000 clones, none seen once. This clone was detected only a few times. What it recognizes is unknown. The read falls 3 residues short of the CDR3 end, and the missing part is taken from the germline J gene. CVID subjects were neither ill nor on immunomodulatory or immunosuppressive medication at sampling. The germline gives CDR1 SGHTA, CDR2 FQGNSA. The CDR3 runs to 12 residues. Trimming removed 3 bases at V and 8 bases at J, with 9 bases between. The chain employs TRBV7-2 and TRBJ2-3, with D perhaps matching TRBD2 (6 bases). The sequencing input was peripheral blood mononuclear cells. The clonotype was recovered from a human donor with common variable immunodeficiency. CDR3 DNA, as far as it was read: TGTGCCAGCAGCTTCCCGGGACTTACG. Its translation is CASSFPGLT. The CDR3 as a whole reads CASSFPGLTQYF.